The entry that follows covers one T cell receptor (beta chain) sequence. This specimen comes from a study of blood T cell repertoires in COVID-19. Turning to the study itself: Collection of acute and convalescent COVID-19 samples took place in the United States, Italy and Spain. In each case, the material was cDNA or gDNA derived from T cells, B-cell-depleted T cells, or PBMCs.

In the original analysis: Amplification of reference gene primers was used by the study to estimate nucleated cell counts. Clones were sequenced by immunoSEQ multiplex PCR, and TCRdb holds only the in-frame ones, with some missing. The V and J calls and clone size were taken over from that table, and D and trimming were inferred from the DNA. The table has 150,000 to 200,000 clones, roughly nine tenths seen once. The V and J ends lost 3 bases and 3 bases respectively, with 13 bases between them. CDR1 and CDR2 (germline): KGHDR, SFDVKD. The CDR3 sequence is 15 residues long. Material: peripheral blood. This sequence joins TRBV24-1 and TRBJ1-2; D is ambiguous. The TCR sequence derives from a human donor in a cohort sampled during active COVID-19. The DNA for the CDR3 is TGTGCCACCAGTGATCCCGGACTAGACGACTATGGCTACACCTTC. Translating gives CATSDPGLDDYGYTF.